These 11 T cell receptor beta chains share one sample of origin, sequenced in a study of cytomegalovirus exposure and HLA in healthy donors. Primers included in the PCR were 60 Vbeta and 13 Jbeta primers. The protocol was immunoSEQ multiplex PCR, while the TCRdb copy is restricted to in-frame clones and leaves out a portion. Of about 60,000 clones detected, 79% appear once; the ten largest clones hold less than 3%. Input material: PBMCs. These receptors originate from a woman aged 25 to 45 in good health and CMV-seronegative.

The chain's CDR3 is CATSRGLAGTSTDTQYF. DNA for the CDR3: TGTGCCACCAGCAGAGGTTTAGCGGGGACTAGCACAGATACGCAGTATTTT. V gene TRBV15 combines with J gene TRBJ2-3; TRBD2 aligns across 8 bases. The CDR3 runs to 17 residues. The V gene's germline CDR1 is LNHNV and CDR2 YYDKDF (reference sequence). V dropped 1 base and J dropped 0; count of bases not matched to a gene: 6.

The chain joins TRBV11-2 to TRBJ2-7; a possible D gene is TRBD1 (6 bases). Germline V gene data show CDR1 as SGHAT and CDR2 as FQNNGV. The CDR3 length is 14 residues. The V end was cut by 5 bases, the J end by 3 bases, with 14 bases between. The CDR3 reads CASSDMDRYYEQYV. Here the CDR3 DNA reads TGTGCCAGCAGCGACATGGACAGATACTACGAGCAGTACGTC.

The genes are TRBV27 and TRBJ1-2; 9 nucleotides agree with TRBD1. J gave up 8 bases and V 4 bases, and 14 bases lay outside the gene matches. The germline CDR1 and CDR2 sequences are MNHEY and SMNVEV (reference sequence). CDR3 size: 16 residues. CDR3 residues: CASSSNAGQGGGGYTF. In nucleotides, the CDR3 is TGTGCCAGCAGTTCCAACGCGGGACAGGGAGGAGGAGGCTACACCTTC.

V gene TRBV4-3 combines with J gene TRBJ1-1; D unclear. Germline assignment: CDR1 LGHNA and CDR2 YSLEER. CDR3 length: 15 amino acids. The ends were cut back, 1 base at V and 0 bases at J, with 9 bases in the middle. CDR3 DNA sequence: TGCGCCAGCAGCCAAGCCGGACTGTTGAACACTGAAGCTTTCTTT. This gives the protein CASSQAGLLNTEAFF.

The V call is TRBV29-1, the J call TRBJ2-1; 12 positions match TRBD2. Per the germline V gene, CDR1 is SQVTM and CDR2 is ANQGSEA. The CDR3 spans 21 residues. The V gene end was trimmed by 5 bases and the J gene end by 7 bases; junction bases not matched to a gene: 27. This chain's CDR3 is CSVFAFTPYLAGGRGTNEQFF. The CDR3 DNA reads TGCAGCGTTTTTGCCTTCACACCGTATCTAGCGGGAGGGCGGGGGACGAATGAGCAGTTCTTC.

This clone was seen once. The CDR3 DNA reads TGTGCCATCAGTGAAGGGGACAGGGTGGATGGCTACACCTTC. This gives the protein CAISEGDRVDGYTF. The chain uses TRBV10-3 and TRBJ1-2; 9 bases map to TRBD1. The CDR3 extends over 14 amino acids. Germline assignment: CDR1 ENHRY and CDR2 SYGVKD. Germline trimming cut 3 bases from V and 6 bases from J; bases unmatched to any gene: 5.

The rearrangement links TRBV18 to TRBJ2-3; no clear D gene. The V gene lost 0 bases and the J gene lost 2 bases, with 3 bases spanning the gap. This CDR3 has 13 residues. The germline CDR1 and CDR2 sequences are KGHSH and LQKENI. The CDR3 loop is CASSPPATDTQYF. CDR3 nucleotide sequence: TGTGCCAGCTCACCACCGGCCACAGATACGCAGTATTTT.

J is TRBJ1-3 and V is TRBV6-6; no definite D call. CDR1 is MNHNY, CDR2 SVGAGI, per germline (reference sequence). V was trimmed by 3 bases and J by 4 bases, leaving 7 bases between them. This CDR3 comprises 13 residues. CDR3 region: CASSYSFGNTIYF. The CDR3 region has the DNA TGTGCCAGCAGTTATTCGTTCGGAAACACCATATATTTT.

The rearrangement joins TRBV5-1 to TRBJ1-3, with TRBD1 matching 7 bases. CDR1 is SGHRS and CDR2 is YFSETQ in the germline V gene. The CDR3 loop spans 20 amino acids. The V gene end was trimmed by 3 bases and the J gene end by 0 bases; junction bases not matched to a gene: 18. The CDR3 DNA reads as TGCGCCAGCAGCTCAGGGGGATACTCTGTTTTAGGGGACTCTGGAAACACCATATATTTT. Its translation is CASSSGGYSVLGDSGNTIYF. Combining the CDR3 with reference TRBV5-1 and TRBJ1-3 gives the whole variable domain KAGVTQTPRYLIKTRGQQVTLSCSPISGHRSVSWYQQTPGQGLQFLFEYFSETQRNKGNFPGRFSGRQFSNSRSEMNVSTLELGDSALYLCASSSGGYSVLGDSGNTIYFGEGSWLTVV.

There are a few counts of this clone. The chain joins TRBV4-3 to TRBJ1-1, with D perhaps TRBD1 (6 bases). V was cut by 3 bases and J by 0 bases, with 8 bases left in between. Germline-derived CDR1 and CDR2 are LGHNA and YSLEER. This CDR3 contains 14 residues. CDR3 coding DNA: TGCGCCAGCAGCCACGGACAGATGAACACTGAAGCTTTCTTT. It encodes CASSHGQMNTEAFF.

This clone was counted between two and nine times. V and J are TRBV27 and TRBJ2-7, with 8 positions matching TRBD1. J lost 2 bases, V lost 7 bases, and 4 bases had no gene match. Germline V gives CDR1 MNHEY, CDR2 SMNVEV (reference sequence). The CDR3 runs to 13 residues. For the CDR3, the DNA is TGTGCCAGCATTGGGACAGGAACCTACGAGCAGTACTTC. Residues: CASIGTGTYEQYF.